The present entry profiles one T cell receptor beta chain with its context. With the read ending 3 residues before the CDR3 end, the germline J gene is used to fill in that end. All donors had a single incident cervical HPV16 infection, not prevalent. These data come from a study of T cells in women clearing cervical HPV infection. The method was immunoSEQ multiplex PCR; TCRdb's version includes in-frame clones alone and lacks a portion of them. Its table lists about 25,000 clones. CDR1 SGHRS and CDR2 YFSETQ come from the germline V gene. The CDR3 has 14 amino acids. The ends were cut back, 2 bases at V and 1 base at J, with 10 bases in the middle.

The sequence was obtained from a woman aged 18-70 years with a cervical HPV16 infection that either progressed to CIN3+ or cleared (not recorded which). The sequencing input was blood buffy coat. This rearrangement joins TRBV5-1 to TRBJ2-7; D is possibly TRBD1 (6 bases). The CDR3 region is CASSFSGDSYEQYF. The CDR3 DNA, read in part, is TGCGCCAGCAGCTTTTCAGGGGATTCCTACGAG.